Listed here are 23 T cell receptor beta chains from one sample, sequenced in a study of T cell responses to AZD1222 COVID-19 vaccine. Using immunoSEQ multiplex PCR, the repertoire was profiled, and TCRdb retains in-frame clones only, with some absent. The data show 95,000 to 130,000 clones, roughly nine tenths seen once. The sequences come from peripheral blood, collected 28 days after the second AZD1222 dose. These receptors were collected from an adult who received the AZD1222 COVID-19 vaccine.

The chain links TRBV14 to TRBJ2-7; perhaps TRBD2 as D (5 bases). The CDR3 sequence is 12 residues long. V was cut by 1 base and J by 6 bases, with 7 bases left in between. CDR1 is SGHDN and CDR2 is FVKESK in the germline V gene. This CDR3 reads CASSQVRGEQYF. The CDR3 bases are TGTGCCAGCAGCCAAGTCCGGGGCGAGCAGTACTTC.

The J gene is TRBJ2-7, the V gene TRBV11-2, with unresolved D. V lost 1 base to trimming and J lost 7 bases, with 17 bases between them. CDR3 length: 15 amino acids. Germline CDR1 reads SGHAT; CDR2 reads FQNNGV. CDR3: CASSLVPPPGREQYF. The DNA of the CDR3 is TGTGCCAGCAGCTTAGTCCCCCCCCCAGGAAGGGAGCAGTACTTC.

The rearrangement uses TRBV19 and TRBJ1-1, with D hard to call. Between the trimmed V and J ends, which lost 3 bases and 3 bases, there was a span of 14 bases. The CDR3 totals 15 residues. Germline lookup yields CDR1 LNHDA and CDR2 SQIVND (reference sequence). DNA of the CDR3: TGTGCCAGTAGTATTACCCGGGCACTGTACACTGAAGCTTTCTTT. It yields the protein CASSITRALYTEAFF.

The chain uses TRBV24-1 and TRBJ2-7; the D call may be TRBD1 or TRBD2 (6 bases each). Germline CDR1 reads KGHDR; CDR2 reads SFDVKD. Trimming took 9 bases from V and 2 from J, leaving 16 bases between them. CDR3 length: 14 residues. The DNA for the CDR3 is TGTGCCACCGAGGGTCGGGGGCCAACCTACGAGCAGTACTTC. It yields the protein CATEGRGPTYEQYF.

The J gene is TRBJ1-4, the V gene TRBV3-1 (or the pseudogene TRBV3-2); D is ambiguous. Trimming removed 4 bases at V and 8 bases at J, with 11 bases between. The CDR3 is 13 amino acids. CDR1 is LGHDT, CDR2 YNNKEL, per germline (reference sequence). CDR3 in amino acids: CASSPSVEEKLFF. In DNA, the CDR3 is TGTGCCAGCAGCCCTAGTGTCGAGGAAAAACTGTTTTTT.

On this clone itself: This sample also contains other DNA sequences that code for the same CDR3. The chain couples TRBV28 to TRBJ1-1; no clear D gene. V shed 2 bases and J shed 1 base, with 2 bases lying between them. CDR3 length: 12 residues. Germline CDR1 and CDR2: MDHEN and SYDVKM. In DNA, the CDR3 is TGTGCCAGCAGTTTAAGGAACACTGAAGCTTTCTTT. It codes for CASSLRNTEAFF. The full variable domain, rest sourced from reference TRBV28 and TRBJ1-1, is DVKVTQSSRYLVKRTGEKVFLECVQDMDHENMFWYRQDPGLGLRLIYFSYDVKMKEKGDIPEGYSVSREKKERFSLILESASTNQTSMYLCASSLRNTEAFFGQGTRLTVV.

The chain uses TRBV10-1 and TRBJ1-3, with D unresolved. The CDR3 has 15 amino acids. Germline loops: CDR1 WNHNN, CDR2 SYGVQD (reference sequence). Trimming left V 4 bases short and J 0 bases short, with 10 bases between. Written as DNA, the CDR3 is TGCGCCAGCAGTGGAGGTCTCCGCTCTGGAAACACCATATATTTT. Protein: CASSGGLRSGNTIYF.

The CDR3 DNA sequence: TGTGCCAGCAGCCCCCAGGGGGATTCACCCCTCCACTTT. Protein: CASSPQGDSPLHF. This rearrangement joins TRBV11-2 to TRBJ1-6; 7 positions agree with TRBD1. The CDR3 covers 13 residues. The V and J ends lost 5 bases and 8 bases, in that order; junction bases with no gene match: 3. The germline V gene has CDR1 SGHAT and CDR2 FQNNGV. Based on the CDR3 plus reference TRBV11-2 and TRBJ1-6, the full variable domain is EAGVAQSPRYKIIEKRQSVAFWCNPISGHATLYWYQQILGQGPKLLIQFQNNGVVDDSQLPKDRFSAERLKGVDSTLKIQPAKLEDSAVYLCASSPQGDSPLHFGNGTRLTVT.

DNA of the CDR3: TGTGCCAGCAGTGGACAGCAGAACACTGAAGCTTTCTTT. Translated, it gives CASSGQQNTEAFF. J is TRBJ1-1 and V is TRBV2; weak D call: TRBD1 (5 bases). Germline assignment: CDR1 SNHLY and CDR2 FYNNEI. Trimming removed 4 bases at V and 1 base at J, with 7 bases between. This CDR3 has 13 amino acids.

The genes are TRBV28 and TRBJ1-3; D unclear. Trimming pared 6 bases from V and 4 bases from J, leaving 16 bases between. Per the germline V gene, CDR1 is MDHEN and CDR2 is SYDVKM. This CDR3 region has 15 residues. The chain's CDR3 is CASSYPVLQGNTIYF. CDR3 coding DNA: TGTGCCAGCAGCTACCCGGTGCTCCAGGGAAACACCATATATTTT.

The CDR3 is CAITQGRGQPDLYEQYF. CDR3 DNA: TGTGCCATCACCCAGGGACGCGGACAGCCCGACCTATACGAGCAGTACTTC. The chain recombines TRBV10-3 with TRBJ2-7; D is perhaps TRBD1 (6 bases). This CDR3 region has 17 residues. Germline CDR1 is ENHRY and CDR2 is SYGVKD. V was trimmed by 7 bases and J by 4 bases, leaving 26 bases between them.

The chain couples TRBV28 to TRBJ1-5; D might be TRBD1 (5 bases). Germline assignment: CDR1 MDHEN and CDR2 SYDVKM. The V end lost 8 bases, the J end lost 7 bases, and 18 bases lay between the germline ends. This CDR3 is built from 14 residues. The CDR3 reads CASYLGQATQPQHF. The DNA of the CDR3 is TGTGCCAGCTATCTGGGGCAGGCAACCCAGCCCCAGCATTTT.

The gene calls are TRBV15 and TRBJ2-7, with TRBD2 identical over 10 bases. V shed 0 bases, J shed 4 bases, and the junction held 9 bases outside the gene matches. The germline V gene has CDR1 LNHNV and CDR2 YYDKDF (reference sequence). This CDR3 has 17 residues. CDR3 nucleotide sequence: TGTGCCACCAGCAGAGATAGAACGGCTAGCGGGAGTTACGAGCAGTACTTC. It codes for CATSRDRTASGSYEQYF.

The count of this clone is one. The V gene is TRBV4-1, the J gene TRBJ1-1; no firm D call. The CDR3 runs to 14 residues. The germline CDR1 and CDR2 sequences are MGHRA and YSYEKL. V was cut by 1 base and J by 0 bases, with 6 bases left in between. The CDR3, as DNA: TGCGCCAGCAGCCAAGCCGGAATGAACACTGAAGCTTTCTTT. Translation gives CASSQAGMNTEAFF.

V is TRBV9 and J is TRBJ2-1; D may correspond to TRBD1 or TRBD2 (6 bases each). This CDR3 has 14 amino acids. V was clipped by 1 base and J by 4 bases, with 9 bases between them. CDR1 and CDR2 (germline): SGDLS, YYNGEE. As DNA, the CDR3 is TGTGCCAGCAGCGTAAGGGGGGCATACAATGAGCAGTTCTTC. This sequence encodes CASSVRGAYNEQFF.

This rearrangement joins TRBV18 to TRBJ2-1; D not certain. Germline loops: CDR1 KGHSH, CDR2 LQKENI. The CDR3 is 12 amino acids. The V and J ends lost 4 bases and 4 bases respectively, with 5 bases between them. The CDR3 bases are TGTGCCAGCTCACTTAGATACAATGAGCAGTTCTTC. This encodes CASSLRYNEQFF. The whole variable domain, filled in from reference TRBV18 and TRBJ2-1, reads NAGVMQNPRHLVRRRGQEARLRCSPMKGHSHVYWYRQLPEEGLKFMVYLQKENIIDESGMPKERFSAEFPKEGPSILRIQQVVRGDSAAYFCASSLRYNEQFFGPGTRLTVL.

This chain links TRBV19 with TRBJ1-3; the D gene is possibly TRBD1 (6 bases). This CDR3 contains 15 residues. V was pared by 4 bases and J by 0 bases, with 10 bases between. In germline, CDR1 is LNHDA, CDR2 SQIVND (reference sequence). CDR3 amino acids: CASSNRASSGNTIYF. In nucleotides, the CDR3 is TGTGCCAGTAGTAACAGGGCGAGCTCTGGAAACACCATATATTTT.

This chain uses TRBV6-5 with TRBJ1-2; D is unresolved. The CDR3 consists of 10 residues. V lost 6 bases and J lost 7, with 6 bases in between. CDR1 is MNHEY and CDR2 is SVGAGI in the germline V gene. The CDR3 DNA reads as TGTGCCAGCAGGGACTTTGGCTACACCTTC. Protein sequence: CASRDFGYTF.

The genes are TRBV5-4 and TRBJ2-1, with 10 bases aligning to TRBD2. Unmatched junction bases numbered 9, after V lost 4 bases and J lost 8 bases. CDR1 SGHNT and CDR2 YYREEE come from the germline V gene (reference sequence). This CDR3 has 15 amino acids. For the CDR3, the DNA is TGTGCCAGCAGCAACCCTAGCGGGAGTCACGATGAGCAGTTCTTC. Translating gives CASSNPSGSHDEQFF.

The chain is built from TRBV28 and TRBJ2-3, with D tentatively TRBD2 (6 bases). Trimming shortened V by 4 bases and J by 0 bases, and 11 bases separated the two germline ends. The CDR3 runs 15 residues. CDR1 is MDHEN, CDR2 SYDVKM, per germline. Written as DNA, the CDR3 is TGTGCCAGCAGTTACAGCGGGTCTAGCACAGATACGCAGTATTTT. Residues: CASSYSGSSTDTQYF. The full variable domain, completed using reference TRBV28 and TRBJ2-3, is DVKVTQSSRYLVKRTGEKVFLECVQDMDHENMFWYRQDPGLGLRLIYFSYDVKMKEKGDIPEGYSVSREKKERFSLILESASTNQTSMYLCASSYSGSSTDTQYFGPGTRLTVL.

The chain is built from TRBV11-2 and TRBJ2-1; TRBD2 matches at 10 bases. Germline CDR1 and CDR2: SGHAT and FQNNGV. The V and J ends lost 3 bases and 12 bases, in that order; junction bases with no gene match: 2. CDR3 length equals 12 residues. The DNA of the CDR3 is TGTGCCAGCAGCTTCGTAGCGGGAGGGCAGTTCTTC. It yields the protein CASSFVAGGQFF.

This clone was picked up a small number of times. V is TRBV28 and J is TRBJ1-4; TRBD1 is a possible D gene (6 bases). Germline V gene data show CDR1 as MDHEN and CDR2 as SYDVKM. The CDR3 loop spans 15 amino acids. Trimming shortened V by 0 bases and J by 3 bases, and 8 bases separated the two germline ends. This chain's CDR3 is CASSLWDSSNEKLFF. The CDR3 coding sequence is TGTGCCAGCAGTTTATGGGACAGCTCTAATGAAAAACTGTTTTTT.

The J gene is TRBJ1-6, the V gene TRBV27, with 7 bases lining up with TRBD1. This CDR3 is 18 amino acids long. V lost 1 base to trimming and J lost 2 bases; unmatched junction nucleotides: 8. Germline CDR1 is MNHEY and CDR2 is SMNVEV (reference sequence). The DNA for the CDR3 is TGTGCCAGCAGTTTATGGGGGCAGGGGGTTACCTATAATTCACCCCTCCACTTT. Protein product: CASSLWGQGVTYNSPLHF.